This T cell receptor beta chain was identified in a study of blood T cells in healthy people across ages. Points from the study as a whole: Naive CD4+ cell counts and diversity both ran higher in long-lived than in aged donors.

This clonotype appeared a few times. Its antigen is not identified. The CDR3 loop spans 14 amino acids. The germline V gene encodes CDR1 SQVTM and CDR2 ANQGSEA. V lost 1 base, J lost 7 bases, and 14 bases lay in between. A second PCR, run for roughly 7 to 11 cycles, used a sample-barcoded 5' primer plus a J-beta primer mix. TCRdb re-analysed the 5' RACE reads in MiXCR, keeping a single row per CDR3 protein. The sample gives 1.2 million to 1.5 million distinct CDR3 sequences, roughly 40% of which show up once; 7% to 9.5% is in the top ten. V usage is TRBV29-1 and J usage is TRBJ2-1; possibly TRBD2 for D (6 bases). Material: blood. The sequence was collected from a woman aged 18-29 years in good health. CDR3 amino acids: CSVEGGRLVNEQFF. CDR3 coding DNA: TGCAGCGTTGAAGGAGGCCGACTAGTGAATGAGCAGTTCTTC.